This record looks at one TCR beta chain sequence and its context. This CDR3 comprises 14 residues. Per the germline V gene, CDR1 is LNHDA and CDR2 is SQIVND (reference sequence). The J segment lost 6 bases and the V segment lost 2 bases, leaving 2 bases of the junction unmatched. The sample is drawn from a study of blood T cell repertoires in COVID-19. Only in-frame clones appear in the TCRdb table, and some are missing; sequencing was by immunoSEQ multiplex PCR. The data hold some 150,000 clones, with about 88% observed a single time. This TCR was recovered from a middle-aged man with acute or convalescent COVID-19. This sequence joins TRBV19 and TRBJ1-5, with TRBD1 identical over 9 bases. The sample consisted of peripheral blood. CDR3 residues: CASSISTGGQPQHF. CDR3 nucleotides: TGTGCCAGTAGTATATCGACAGGGGGTCAGCCCCAGCATTTT.